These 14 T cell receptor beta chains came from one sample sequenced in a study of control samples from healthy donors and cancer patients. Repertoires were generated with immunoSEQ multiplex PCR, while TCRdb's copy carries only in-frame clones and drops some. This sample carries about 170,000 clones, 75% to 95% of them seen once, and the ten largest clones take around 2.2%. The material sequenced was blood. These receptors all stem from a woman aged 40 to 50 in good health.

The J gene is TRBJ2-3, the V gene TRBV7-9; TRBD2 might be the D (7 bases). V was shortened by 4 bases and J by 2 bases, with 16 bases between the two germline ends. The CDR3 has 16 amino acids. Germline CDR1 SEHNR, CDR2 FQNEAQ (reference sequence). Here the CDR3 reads CASSSLGGAVTDTQYF. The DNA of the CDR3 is TGTGCCAGCAGCTCACTAGGGGGGGCGGTCACAGATACGCAGTATTTT.

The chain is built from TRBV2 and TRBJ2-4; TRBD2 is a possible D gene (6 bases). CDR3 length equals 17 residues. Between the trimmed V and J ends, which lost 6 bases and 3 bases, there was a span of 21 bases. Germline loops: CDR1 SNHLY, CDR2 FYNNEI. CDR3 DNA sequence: TGTGCCAGCAGCCCCCTGGCGGGGTACGGTAGCAAAAACATTCAGTACTTC. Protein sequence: CASSPLAGYGSKNIQYF.

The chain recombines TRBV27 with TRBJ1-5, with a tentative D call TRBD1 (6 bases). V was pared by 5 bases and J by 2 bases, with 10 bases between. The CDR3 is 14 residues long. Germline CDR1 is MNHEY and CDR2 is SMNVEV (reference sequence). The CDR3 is CASSIQGGNQPQHF. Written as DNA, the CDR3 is TGTGCCAGCAGTATACAGGGAGGCAATCAGCCCCAGCATTTT.

CDR3 sequence: CASRVGHNYGYTF. The DNA of the CDR3 is TGTGCCAGCAGGGTGGGACATAACTATGGCTACACCTTC. V usage is TRBV4-2 and J usage is TRBJ1-2; possibly TRBD1 for D (6 bases). The CDR3 runs 13 residues. With 6 bases removed from V and 1 base from J, the gap between germline ends came to 9 bases. Germline V gene sequence: CDR1 LGHNA, CDR2 YNFKEQ.

CDR3 residues: CASSLATPEGPEELFF. CDR3 coding DNA: TGTGCCAGCAGTTTAGCGACACCCGAAGGCCCCGAGGAGCTGTTTTTT. The rearrangement links TRBV6-5 to TRBJ2-2; tentative D call: TRBD2 (5 bases). Germline CDR1 reads MNHEY; CDR2 reads SVGAGI. Trimming took off 4 bases at V and 10 bases at J, with 22 bases between the two ends. The length of the CDR3 is 16 residues.

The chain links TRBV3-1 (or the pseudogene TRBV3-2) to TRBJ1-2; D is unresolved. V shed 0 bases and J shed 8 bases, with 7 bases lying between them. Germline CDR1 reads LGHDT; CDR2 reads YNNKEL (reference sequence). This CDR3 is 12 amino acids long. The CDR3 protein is CASSQEEGGYTF. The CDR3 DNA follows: TGTGCCAGCAGCCAAGAGGAGGGAGGCTACACCTTC.

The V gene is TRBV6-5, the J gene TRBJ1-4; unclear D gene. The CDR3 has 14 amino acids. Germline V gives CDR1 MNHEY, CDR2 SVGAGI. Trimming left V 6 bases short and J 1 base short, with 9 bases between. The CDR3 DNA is TGTGCCAGCAGAGAGGGTGGAACTAATGAAAAACTGTTTTTT. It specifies CASREGGTNEKLFF.

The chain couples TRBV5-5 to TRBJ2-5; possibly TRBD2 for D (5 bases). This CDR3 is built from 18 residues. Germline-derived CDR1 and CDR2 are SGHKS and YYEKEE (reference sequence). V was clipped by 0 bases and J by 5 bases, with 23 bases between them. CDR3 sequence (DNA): TGTGCCAGCAGCTTGGAGTTGGGCCGGGGTCTCGGCTCCGAGACCCAGTACTTC. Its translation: CASSLELGRGLGSETQYF.

The CDR3, as DNA: TGTGCCAGCTCACCTCATGAAGCATCTAATGTGGCTGAAGCTTTCTTT. This gives the protein CASSPHEASNVAEAFF. The chain has TRBV18 and TRBJ1-1; no firm D call. The CDR3 has 16 amino acids. Germline CDR1 reads KGHSH; CDR2 reads LQKENI. Trimming removed 3 bases from V and 6 bases from J, with 20 bases in between.

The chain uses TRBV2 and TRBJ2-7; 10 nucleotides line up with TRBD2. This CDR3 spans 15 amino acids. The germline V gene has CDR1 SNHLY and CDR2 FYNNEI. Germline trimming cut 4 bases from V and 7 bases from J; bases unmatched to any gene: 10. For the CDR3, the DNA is TGTGCCAGCAGTGTACGCCTAGCGGGGGATAGTGAGCAGTACTTC. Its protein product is CASSVRLAGDSEQYF.

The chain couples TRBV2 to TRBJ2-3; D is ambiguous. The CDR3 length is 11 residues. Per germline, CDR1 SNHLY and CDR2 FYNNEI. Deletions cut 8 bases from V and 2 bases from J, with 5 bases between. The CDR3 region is CASPPTDTQYF. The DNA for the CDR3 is TGTGCCAGCCCCCCCACAGATACGCAGTATTTT.

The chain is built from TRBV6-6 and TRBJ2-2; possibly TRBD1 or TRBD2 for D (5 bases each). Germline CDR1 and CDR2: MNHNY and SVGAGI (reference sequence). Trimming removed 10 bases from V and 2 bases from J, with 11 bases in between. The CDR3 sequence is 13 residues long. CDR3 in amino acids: CATEGSNTGELFF. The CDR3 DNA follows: TGTGCCACCGAGGGGAGTAACACCGGGGAGCTGTTTTTT.

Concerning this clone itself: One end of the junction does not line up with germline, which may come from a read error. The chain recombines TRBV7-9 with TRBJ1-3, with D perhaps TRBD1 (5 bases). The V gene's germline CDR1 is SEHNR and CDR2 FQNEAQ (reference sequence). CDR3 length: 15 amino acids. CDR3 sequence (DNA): TGTGCCAGCAGATTAGGGGCCGGAGCCGGGGACACCATATATTTT. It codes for CASRLGAGAGDTIYF.

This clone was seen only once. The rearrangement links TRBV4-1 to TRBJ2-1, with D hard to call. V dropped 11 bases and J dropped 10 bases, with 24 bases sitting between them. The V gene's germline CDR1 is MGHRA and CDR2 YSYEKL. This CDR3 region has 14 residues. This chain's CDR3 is CASYDGLKTKEQFF. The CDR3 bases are TGCGCCTCCTATGACGGGCTTAAAACGAAGGAGCAGTTCTTC.